Each of the 21 T cell receptor beta chains below was sequenced from the same sample in a study of T cell repertoires in cytomegalovirus infection. TCRdb reprocessed the reads via MiXCR and lists one record per CDR3 protein. The sample yields around 450,000 distinct CDR3 sequences, around 10% seen once. Sequencing was performed on PBMCs. The receptors originated from a human donor in good health (CMV status not recorded). Some clones in this sample may be carry-over from other donors' samples.

The V and J genes are TRBV29-1 and TRBJ2-3; tentative D call: TRBD2 (6 bases). Germline-derived CDR1 and CDR2 are SQVTM and ANQGSEA. The CDR3 contains 13 residues. Trimming pared 8 bases from V and 4 bases from J, leaving 16 bases between. CDR3 DNA: TGCAGCTGTTCTGCGGGAAGCGCAGATACGCAGTATTTT. As protein: CSCSAGSADTQYF.

Only a few counts were recorded for this clonotype. The chain is built from TRBV20-1 and TRBJ2-1, with D maybe TRBD2 (5 bases). This CDR3 has 11 amino acids. Germline V gene sequence: CDR1 DFQATT, CDR2 SNEGSKA (reference sequence). The CDR3 loop is CTGGRGSEQFF. In DNA form, the CDR3 reads TGCACGGGCGGTCGAGGGAGTGAGCAGTTCTTC.

The V and J genes are TRBV20-1 and TRBJ2-7; no clear D gene. V shed 0 bases and J shed 7 bases, with 13 bases lying between them. Germline-derived CDR1 and CDR2 are DFQATT and SNEGSKA (reference sequence). CDR3 length equals 13 residues. CDR3 residues: CSARDRPAVEQYF. In DNA form, the CDR3 reads TGCAGTGCTAGAGATAGGCCGGCAGTTGAGCAGTACTTC.

There are many counts of this clonotype. The chain employs TRBV18 and TRBJ2-5; 7 nucleotides match TRBD1. The J segment lost 0 bases and the V segment lost 3 bases, leaving 4 bases of the junction unmatched. Germline-derived CDR1 and CDR2 are KGHSH and LQKENI. The length of the CDR3 is 15 residues. Here the CDR3 reads CASSPPDRYQETQYF. As DNA, the CDR3 is TGTGCCAGCTCACCTCCGGACAGGTACCAAGAGACCCAGTACTTC. Looking up the rest from reference TRBV18 and TRBJ2-5 gives the full variable domain: NAGVMQNPRHLVRRRGQEARLRCSPMKGHSHVYWYRQLPEEGLKFMVYLQKENIIDESGMPKERFSAEFPKEGPSILRIQQVVRGDSAAYFCASSPPDRYQETQYFGPGTRLLVL.

This sequence joins TRBV2 and TRBJ2-1; 10 nucleotides agree with TRBD2. CDR3 size: 13 residues. The trim removed 7 bases at V and 8 bases at J, leaving 5 bases unmatched. Germline CDR1 and CDR2: SNHLY and FYNNEI. The CDR3 DNA sequence: TGTGCCAGCAAGCGGGAGGGCAGCGATGAGCAGTTCTTC. This sequence encodes CASKREGSDEQFF.

The table lists this clonotype with many counts. The rearrangement uses TRBV5-1 and TRBJ1-6; TRBD1 is a possible D gene (5 bases). The V end lost 0 bases, the J end lost 9 bases, and 13 bases lay between the germline ends. CDR3 length equals 15 residues. Looked up from germline, CDR1 is SGHRS and CDR2 is YFSETQ. CDR3 coding DNA: TGCGCCAGCAGCTTGGATGGGCAGGGCGGTTCACCCCTCCACTTT. Protein product: CASSLDGQGGSPLHF.

V usage is TRBV29-1 and J usage is TRBJ2-7; a possible D gene is TRBD1 (6 bases). This CDR3 comprises 16 residues. Germline CDR1 is SQVTM and CDR2 is ANQGSEA. V lost 4 bases, J lost 2 bases, and 21 bases lay in between. This CDR3 is CSVASYWDTNTYEQYF. CDR3 sequence (DNA): TGCAGCGTTGCATCGTACTGGGACACTAACACCTACGAGCAGTACTTC.

Many counts were recorded for this clonotype. The rearrangement joins TRBV20-1 to TRBJ1-5; D may be TRBD1 (5 bases). V was shortened by 0 bases and J by 6 bases, with 24 bases between the two germline ends. This CDR3 is built from 18 residues. CDR1 and CDR2 from the germline V gene are DFQATT and SNEGSKA (reference sequence). Here the CDR3 DNA reads TGCAGTGCTAGAGATGGGGGGAGGGGCCAAGCCCGACTTCAGCCCCAGCATTTT. This sequence encodes CSARDGGRGQARLQPQHF.

The V and J genes are TRBV30 and TRBJ2-2; 9 bases are a match to TRBD2. The CDR3 has 14 amino acids. Germline loops: CDR1 GTSNPN, CDR2 SVGIG (reference sequence). The V and J ends lost 1 base and 4 bases, in that order; junction bases with no gene match: 1. CDR3 in amino acids: CAWSGLAATGELFF. The CDR3 region has the DNA TGTGCCTGGAGTGGACTAGCGGCCACCGGGGAGCTGTTTTTT.

Many counts were recorded for this clonotype. The chain uses TRBV5-8 and TRBJ2-6; TRBD1 or TRBD2 may be the D gene (6 bases each). CDR1 is SGHTS and CDR2 is YDEGEE in the germline V gene. This CDR3 has 15 residues. Trimming took off 1 base at V and 2 bases at J, with 7 bases between the two ends. DNA for the CDR3: TGTGCCAGCAGCTTGAGGGGGGCTGGGGCCAACGTCCTGACTTTC. Amino acid sequence: CASSLRGAGANVLTF.

This clonotype occurred many times. The chain couples TRBV7-9 to TRBJ2-2, with D perhaps TRBD2 (6 bases). Trimming took 5 bases from V and 1 from J, leaving 14 bases between them. The germline CDR1 and CDR2 sequences are SEHNR and FQNEAQ (reference sequence). CDR3 size: 16 residues. The CDR3 reads CASSPGLLLNTGELFF. The CDR3 coding sequence is TGTGCCAGCAGCCCGGGACTGCTGCTGAACACCGGGGAGCTGTTTTTT.

This clonotype was found many times. The genes are TRBV9 and TRBJ2-7; D gene unclear. Germline V gives CDR1 SGDLS, CDR2 YYNGEE. There are 12 residues in the CDR3. Trimming cost V 3 bases and J 7 bases, with 11 bases left between them. In nucleotides, the CDR3 is TGTGCCAGCAGCGCCGTTATGGGTGAGCAGTACTTC. As protein: CASSAVMGEQYF. The entire variable domain, with the rest obtained from reference TRBV9 and TRBJ2-7, is as follows: DSGVTQTPKHLITATGQRVTLRCSPRSGDLSVYWYQQSLDQGLQFLIQYYNGEERAKGNILERFSAQQFPDLHSELNLSSLELGDSALYFCASSAVMGEQYFGPGTRLTVT.

This clonotype has more than one count but fewer than ten. The CDR3 nucleotides read TGCAGTGCTAGAGGATTCACAGATACGCAGTATTTT. Residues: CSARGFTDTQYF. The chain uses TRBV20-1 and TRBJ2-3; D unresolved. V shed 1 base and J shed 2 bases, with 4 bases lying between them. Germline V gene data show CDR1 as DFQATT and CDR2 as SNEGSKA (reference sequence). CDR3 length: 12 residues.

The CDR3 loop is CASSQGTSGATDTQYF. The CDR3 nucleotides are TGTGCCAGCAGCCAAGGGACTAGCGGGGCAACAGATACGCAGTATTTT. J is TRBJ2-3 and V is TRBV3-1; the match to TRBD2 covers 12 bases. This CDR3 spans 16 amino acids. V was pared by 1 base and J by 3 bases, with 2 bases of the junction left unmatched. Germline V CDR1 and CDR2: LGHDT, YNNKEL (reference sequence).

This chain links TRBV10-3 with TRBJ2-7, with D unresolved. The CDR3 runs to 13 residues. Germline V CDR1 and CDR2: ENHRY, SYGVKD. Trimming left V 2 bases short and J 4 bases short, with 9 bases between. Here the CDR3 reads CAISEDLKYEQYF. In DNA form, the CDR3 reads TGTGCCATCAGTGAGGACCTAAAATACGAGCAGTACTTC.

This clonotype occurred many times. This chain uses TRBV7-2 with TRBJ1-2; D is uncertain. Trimming shortened V by 1 base and J by 10 bases, and 10 bases separated the two germline ends. The CDR3 runs to 12 residues. CDR1 and CDR2 from the germline V gene are SGHTA and FQGNSA. The CDR3 loop is CASSLEEGSYTF. The DNA of the CDR3 is TGTGCCAGCAGCTTAGAGGAGGGCTCCTACACCTTC.

The rearrangement joins TRBV9 to TRBJ1-1; D unresolved. Germline V gives CDR1 SGDLS, CDR2 YYNGEE. Trimming pared 7 bases from V and 7 bases from J, leaving 14 bases between. The CDR3 runs 12 residues. The CDR3 nucleotides read TGTGCCAGCGGGAGGGAGGGAGGTGAAGCTTTCTTT. It specifies CASGREGGEAFF. Supplemented by reference TRBV9 and TRBJ1-1, the full variable domain reads DSGVTQTPKHLITATGQRVTLRCSPRSGDLSVYWYQQSLDQGLQFLIQYYNGEERAKGNILERFSAQQFPDLHSELNLSSLELGDSALYFCASGREGGEAFFGQGTRLTVV.

This clonotype was observed many times. This rearrangement joins TRBV12-3 or TRBV12-4 to TRBJ2-1; D ambiguous. The CDR3 extends over 15 amino acids. V lost 2 bases and J 5 bases, leaving 13 bases between the germline ends. Written as DNA, the CDR3 is TGTGCCAGCAGTTTACGGTCACCAGGCCACAATGAGCAGTTCTTC. It translates to CASSLRSPGHNEQFF.

This clonotype was picked up a small number of times. V usage is TRBV3-1 and J usage is TRBJ1-1; D perhaps matches TRBD1 (5 bases). There are 15 residues in the CDR3. Trimming took 1 base from V and 4 from J, leaving 13 bases between them. Germline lookup yields CDR1 LGHDT and CDR2 YNNKEL (reference sequence). CDR3 nucleotide sequence: TGTGCCAGCAGCCAAGGAACAGGTTATCCCACTGAAGCTTTCTTT. Protein sequence: CASSQGTGYPTEAFF.

A word on this clonotype: One base away lies a much larger clone, so this may be a sequencing read error. This rearrangement joins TRBV7-8 to TRBJ2-2; tentative D call: TRBD2 (6 bases). Germline V lookup: CDR1 SGHVS, CDR2 FQNEAQ. This CDR3 is built from 14 residues. CDR3 sequence (DNA): TGTGTCAGCAGCTCGGGCGGAGGGGCCAGGGAGCTGTTTTTT. It yields the protein CVSSSGGGARELFF.

This clonotype has at least ten counts. The rearrangement joins TRBV12-3 or TRBV12-4 to TRBJ1-2, with TRBD1 matching 8 bases. The CDR3 covers 16 residues. V was pared by 3 bases and J by 5 bases, with 11 bases of the junction left unmatched. The CDR3 reads CASSLQGALSGYGYTF. CDR3 nucleotide sequence: TGTGCCAGCAGTTTGCAGGGGGCTCTATCAGGGTATGGCTACACCTTC.